This TCR beta chain was obtained from a study of molecular identifiers for immune sequencing clone quantification. Turning to the study itself: Within a replicate experiment, RNA obtained from either approximately 20,000 or 100,000 naive CD8 cells was divided into five aliquots, and four of those aliquots were then sequenced.

Overall study results and limits: In a background of about 900,000 naive cells, spiked Jurkat TCR RNA from one cell was reportedly detectable.

The authors gated naive CD8 T cells as CD8+CD4-CCR7+CD45RA+ for sorting. To note about this clonotype: Its antigen remains unidentified.

One entry per CDR3 protein results from TCRdb running MiXCR on the PCR reads. This table has approximately 670,000 distinct CDR3 sequences, roughly 21% appearing once. The CDR3 spans 14 residues. CDR1 and CDR2 (germline): MNHEY, SMNVEV (reference sequence). The ends were cut back, 7 bases at V and 5 bases at J, with 18 bases in the middle. This TCR was recovered from a human donor in good health. Some libraries in this study had Jurkat cell RNA spiked in. Sequences were obtained from naive CD8+ T cells from blood, with Jurkat cell RNA spiked in. Regarding subset: FACS-sorted CD8+CD4-CCR7+CD45RA+ naive T cells. The chain uses TRBV27 and TRBJ2-7; possibly TRBD1 or TRBD2 for D (5 bases each). The CDR3 nucleotides are TGTGCCAGCACTCACGGGGCCCCAGGGAACGAGCAGTACTTC. It translates to CASTHGAPGNEQYF.